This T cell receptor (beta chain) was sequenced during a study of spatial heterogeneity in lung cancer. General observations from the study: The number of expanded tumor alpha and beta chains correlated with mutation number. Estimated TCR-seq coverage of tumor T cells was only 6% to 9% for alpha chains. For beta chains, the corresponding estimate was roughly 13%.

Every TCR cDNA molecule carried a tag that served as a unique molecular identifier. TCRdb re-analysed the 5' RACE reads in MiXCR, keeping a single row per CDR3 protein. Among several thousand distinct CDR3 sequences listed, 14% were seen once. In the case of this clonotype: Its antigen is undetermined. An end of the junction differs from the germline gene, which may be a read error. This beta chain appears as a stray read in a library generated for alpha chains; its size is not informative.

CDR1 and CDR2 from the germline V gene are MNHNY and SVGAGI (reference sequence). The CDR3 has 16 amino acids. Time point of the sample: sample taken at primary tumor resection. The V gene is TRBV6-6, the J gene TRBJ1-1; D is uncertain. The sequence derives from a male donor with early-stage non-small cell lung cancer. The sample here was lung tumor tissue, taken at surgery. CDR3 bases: TGTGCCAGCAGTTACTCGGAGGGAATCGGCTCCTCTGAAGATTTCTTT. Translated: CASSYSEGIGSSEDFF.